The clone carrying this TCR beta chain appeared once. These data are taken from a study of technical replicates of blood from a few donors. Profiling relied on immunoSEQ multiplex PCR, and the TCRdb table lists in-frame clones only, not all of them. The sample yields roughly 81,000 clones, about 97% seen once. Sequencing was carried out using T cells isolated from PBMCs. The sequence derives from a human donor in good health.

CDR3 in DNA: TGTGCCAGCAGCCAAGAGTTCCTAGCGGGGGCCACAGATACGCAGTATTTT. Residues: CASSQEFLAGATDTQYF. This chain uses TRBV14 with TRBJ2-3, with 10 bases matching TRBD2. Germline trimming cut 0 bases from V and 2 bases from J; bases unmatched to any gene: 5. In germline, CDR1 is SGHDN, CDR2 FVKESK. The CDR3 consists of 17 residues.